The 30 T cell receptor beta chains reported below all come from one sample, sequenced in a study of shared clonotypes between healthy human individuals (dated by TCRdb to the early 2020s). The library came from the immunoSEQ multiplex PCR assay. Sourced from immuneACCESS, this table was stored by TCRdb with only in-frame sequences that have V and J called. A share of the clones is absent; for the studies checked, an unresolved V gene accounts for under half, and the remainder has no known explanation. The sample contains under 1,100,000 clones, around 76% of them found a single time. The ten biggest clones cover about 1.5% of the sample. The sample consisted of memory CD4+ T cells sorted from blood. The sample's cell subset or site label, in plain terms: CD45RA-negative fraction. The receptor set was obtained from a man between 18 and 29 years old in good health.

This clone showed up many times. The chain combines TRBV7-6 with TRBJ2-7; TRBD2 matches 8 bases. The V segment lost 5 bases and the J segment 3 bases; nucleotides outside the gene matches: 6. Germline CDR1 reads SGHVS; CDR2 reads FNYEAQ. The CDR3 sequence is 14 residues long. Here the CDR3 reads CASSRSGSSYEQYF. CDR3 in DNA: TGTGCCAGCAGCCGAAGCGGGAGCAGCTACGAGCAGTACTTC. Supplemented by reference TRBV7-6 and TRBJ2-7, the full variable domain reads GAGVSQSPRYKVTKRGQDVALRCDPISGHVSLYWYRQALGQGPEFLTYFNYEAQQDKSGLPNDRFSAERPEGSISTLTIQRTEQRDSAMYRCASSRSGSSYEQYFGPGTRLTVT.

V gene TRBV28 combines with J gene TRBJ2-5, with TRBD2 matching over 7 bases. Germline V gene lookup returns CDR1 MDHEN and CDR2 SYDVKM. Trimming at V came to 0 bases and at J to 3 bases, leaving 10 bases not matched to a gene. The CDR3 has 17 residues. The CDR3 loop is CASSLCRLAPKEETQYF. The CDR3 nucleotides read TGTGCCAGCAGTTTATGCCGACTAGCCCCAAAGGAAGAGACCCAGTACTTC.

The chain joins TRBV18 to TRBJ1-1; D gene uncertain. The V end lost 4 bases, the J end lost 0 bases, and 9 bases lay between the germline ends. The CDR3 is made up of 14 amino acids. Per germline, CDR1 KGHSH and CDR2 LQKENI. The CDR3 loop is CASSLAEMNTEAFF. CDR3 DNA: TGTGCCAGCTCACTGGCAGAGATGAACACTGAAGCTTTCTTT.

The table lists this clone with a few counts. J is TRBJ2-3 and V is TRBV7-2; the D gene could be TRBD1 or TRBD2 (5 bases each). The CDR3 runs to 15 residues. The germline V gene encodes CDR1 SGHTA and CDR2 FQGNSA. The V gene lost 5 bases and the J gene lost 2 bases, with 14 bases spanning the gap. The chain's CDR3 is CASSPGRRTTDTQYF. In nucleotides, the CDR3 is TGTGCCAGCAGCCCGGGGCGGCGAACCACAGATACGCAGTATTTT.

This chain connects TRBV18 to TRBJ1-4; D remains unclear. Germline CDR1 reads KGHSH; CDR2 reads LQKENI. The CDR3 loop spans 11 amino acids. V lost 4 bases, J lost 8 bases, and 5 bases lay in between. The CDR3 nucleotides read TGTGCCAGCTCACTGCGGGAAAAACTGTTTTTT. This translates into CASSLREKLFF. The full variable domain, rest sourced from reference TRBV18 and TRBJ1-4, is NAGVMQNPRHLVRRRGQEARLRCSPMKGHSHVYWYRQLPEEGLKFMVYLQKENIIDESGMPKERFSAEFPKEGPSILRIQQVVRGDSAAYFCASSLREKLFFGSGTQLSVL.

The chain carries TRBV11-2 and TRBJ1-3; D gene unclear. The CDR3 length is 13 residues. Trimming pared 8 bases from V and 0 bases from J, leaving 8 bases between. CDR1 is SGHAT, CDR2 FQNNGV, per germline. CDR3 nucleotide sequence: TGTGCCAGCCTGGGGATCTCTGGAAACACCATATATTTT. Residues: CASLGISGNTIYF.

The chain employs TRBV11-3 and TRBJ2-1, with D possibly being TRBD2 (6 bases). V lost 4 bases and J 8 bases, leaving 21 bases between the germline ends. This CDR3 is built from 16 residues. The germline gives CDR1 SGHNT, CDR2 YENEEA. CDR3: CASSWGGGAAGDEQFF. CDR3 in DNA: TGTGCCAGCAGCTGGGGTGGCGGGGCCGCCGGGGATGAGCAGTTCTTC.

CDR3 sequence reads: CASSLQISTNEKLFF. The CDR3 bases are TGTGCCAGCAGCCTCCAAATTTCAACTAATGAAAAACTGTTTTTT. This chain links TRBV11-2 with TRBJ1-4, with D hard to call. Germline V CDR1 and CDR2: SGHAT, FQNNGV. V was shortened by 5 bases and J by 0 bases, with 10 bases between the two germline ends. This CDR3 is built from 15 residues. Full variable domain (remainder filled in from reference TRBV11-2 and TRBJ1-4): EAGVAQSPRYKIIEKRQSVAFWCNPISGHATLYWYQQILGQGPKLLIQFQNNGVVDDSQLPKDRFSAERLKGVDSTLKIQPAKLEDSAVYLCASSLQISTNEKLFFGSGTQLSVL.

Written as DNA, the CDR3 is TGTGCCAGCAGTGAAGTAGCCGGGGCTGGGAACATTCAGTACTTC. Translated: CASSEVAGAGNIQYF. The chain joins TRBV25-1 to TRBJ2-4; D tentatively fits TRBD1 or TRBD2 (5 bases each). CDR3 length equals 15 residues. The V end lost 2 bases, the J end lost 7 bases, and 15 bases lay between the germline ends. Germline values: CDR1 MGHDK, CDR2 SYGVNS. Drawing the rest from reference TRBV25-1 and TRBJ2-4, the complete variable domain is EADIYQTPRYLVIGTGKKITLECSQTMGHDKMYWYQQDPGMELHLIHYSYGVNSTEKGDLSSESTVSRIRTEHFPLTLESARPSHTSQYLCASSEVAGAGNIQYFGAGTRLSVL.

J is TRBJ2-7 and V is TRBV11-3, with D tentatively TRBD2 (6 bases). CDR1 and CDR2 (germline): SGHNT, YENEEA. This CDR3 is 13 amino acids long. The V end lost 5 bases, the J end lost 5 bases, and 13 bases lay between the germline ends. The CDR3 bases are TGTGCCAGCAGCGGGCCCGGCGGGGACGAGCAGTACTTC. Translating it yields CASSGPGGDEQYF.

This clone was counted a few times. V is TRBV4-2 and J is TRBJ1-1; 10 bases are a match to TRBD1. Germline assignment: CDR1 LGHNA and CDR2 YNFKEQ. V dropped 3 bases and J dropped 6; count of bases not matched to a gene: 7. CDR3 size: 15 residues. The CDR3 nucleotides are TGTGCCAGCAGCCAGTCCGGGACAGGGGCCCCTGAAGCTTTCTTT. Residues: CASSQSGTGAPEAFF.

This clone was observed a handful of times. The chain is built from TRBV27 and TRBJ1-2, with D hard to call. V lost 2 bases and J 0 bases, leaving 13 bases between the germline ends. The CDR3 runs to 16 residues. Germline V gene sequence: CDR1 MNHEY, CDR2 SMNVEV (reference sequence). The CDR3 sequence: CASSLVGSGANYGYTF. The CDR3 DNA follows: TGTGCCAGCAGTTTAGTTGGTTCCGGAGCTAACTATGGCTACACCTTC.

V is TRBV18 and J is TRBJ1-1, with a tentative D call TRBD1 (5 bases). This CDR3 is 15 amino acids long. Between the trimmed V and J ends, which lost 6 bases and 1 base, there was a span of 15 bases. Germline CDR1 KGHSH, CDR2 LQKENI. CDR3 sequence (DNA): TGTGCCAGCTCTGACTCGAGGGGCTCGAACACTGAAGCTTTCTTT. This codes for CASSDSRGSNTEAFF. Supplemented by reference TRBV18 and TRBJ1-1, the full variable domain reads NAGVMQNPRHLVRRRGQEARLRCSPMKGHSHVYWYRQLPEEGLKFMVYLQKENIIDESGMPKERFSAEFPKEGPSILRIQQVVRGDSAAYFCASSDSRGSNTEAFFGQGTRLTVV.

The chain recombines TRBV5-6 with TRBJ2-7, with 9 nucleotides matching TRBD1. Per germline, CDR1 SGHDT and CDR2 YYEEEE. The V and J ends lost 4 bases and 0 bases, in that order; junction bases with no gene match: 14. CDR3 size: 18 residues. The chain's CDR3 is CASSRGTGSLRSSYEQYF. The CDR3 nucleotides are TGTGCCAGCAGCCGCGGGACAGGGAGCCTGAGGAGCTCCTACGAGCAGTACTTC.

A few counts support this clone. The rearrangement uses TRBV7-2 and TRBJ2-3; TRBD2 might be the D (7 bases). Germline CDR1 SGHTA, CDR2 FQGNSA. With 6 bases removed from V and 6 bases from J, the gap between germline ends came to 19 bases. The CDR3 sequence is 15 residues long. CDR3 protein: CASSQTSLGADTQYF. The DNA for the CDR3 is TGTGCCAGCAGTCAGACTAGCTTGGGGGCCGATACGCAGTATTTT.

CDR3 nucleotide sequence: TGTGCCAGCAGTTCACCAGCAGGGCCCAATCAGCCCCAGCATTTT. The encoded protein is CASSSPAGPNQPQHF. This chain joins TRBV6-6 and TRBJ1-5, with D perhaps TRBD1 (5 bases). Germline lookup yields CDR1 MNHNY and CDR2 SVGAGI (reference sequence). This CDR3 is built from 15 residues. V was pared by 4 bases and J by 3 bases, with 13 bases between.

V is TRBV5-4 and J is TRBJ2-5, with 7 bases that match TRBD1. Germline loops: CDR1 SGHNT, CDR2 YYREEE (reference sequence). With V trimmed by 3 bases and J by 7 bases, 12 bases remained unmatched. The CDR3 has 15 amino acids. CDR3 in amino acids: CASSWGTEGSRTQYF. DNA of the CDR3: TGTGCCAGCAGCTGGGGGACAGAGGGGTCCCGGACCCAGTACTTC.

This clone was picked up a small number of times. CDR3 residues: CAWSLTGGSYNSPLHF. CDR3 coding DNA: TGTGCCTGGAGTCTGACAGGGGGCTCCTATAATTCACCCCTCCACTTT. This chain links TRBV30 with TRBJ1-6, with 9 bases aligning to TRBD1. The length of the CDR3 is 16 residues. The V segment lost 2 bases and the J segment 0 bases; nucleotides outside the gene matches: 2. The germline V gene encodes CDR1 GTSNPN and CDR2 SVGIG (reference sequence).

This clone was seen more than once but under ten times. The chain employs TRBV7-8 and TRBJ2-5, with 9 bases aligning to TRBD2. The germline gives CDR1 SGHVS, CDR2 FQNEAQ. With 4 bases clipped from V and 5 bases from J, the junction kept 5 bases outside the gene matches. CDR3 length: 14 amino acids. This CDR3 reads CASSYNSGGETQYF. The DNA of the CDR3 is TGTGCCAGCAGCTACAATAGCGGGGGTGAGACCCAGTACTTC.

This chain uses TRBV9 with TRBJ2-1; 14 bases map to TRBD2. V shed 0 bases, J shed 7 bases, and the junction held 9 bases outside the gene matches. CDR3 length: 18 residues. Germline CDR1 is SGDLS and CDR2 is YYNGEE. Written as DNA, the CDR3 is TGTGCCAGCAGCGTAGACCCGACTAGCGGGGGGGCCAGGAATGAGCAGTTCTTC. Protein: CASSVDPTSGGARNEQFF.

This clone has just one count. The J gene is TRBJ2-7, the V gene TRBV4-1, with D tentatively TRBD1 (6 bases). CDR3 length: 20 amino acids. The germline V and J ends were trimmed by 8 bases and 3 bases, with 35 bases remaining between them. Germline V gene data show CDR1 as MGHRA and CDR2 as YSYEKL. The CDR3 coding sequence is TGCGCCAGCGCCCAAGGATTCGGTGTCACTAGTTCCCCAGGGGACTACGAGCAGTACTTC. This translates into CASAQGFGVTSSPGDYEQYF.

The gene calls are TRBV19 and TRBJ1-5, with a possible D match to TRBD1 (6 bases). The V end was cut by 1 base, the J end by 1 base, with 11 bases between. From germline, CDR1 is LNHDA and CDR2 SQIVND (reference sequence). CDR3 length: 16 amino acids. The DNA of the CDR3 is TGTGCCAGTAGTATAGGAGGGCAGGGGAGCAATCAGCCCCAGCATTTT. The encoded protein is CASSIGGQGSNQPQHF.

V gene TRBV11-2 combines with J gene TRBJ2-3, with TRBD2 matching over 8 bases. Germline CDR1 is SGHAT and CDR2 is FQNNGV. CDR3 length: 17 amino acids. The ends lost 7 bases at V and 6 bases at J; junction bases unmatched: 18. DNA for the CDR3: TGTGCCAGCACCCGTGCGCTTAACGGGGGGGCAAAGGATACGCAGTATTTT. It is translated as CASTRALNGGAKDTQYF. Based on the CDR3 plus reference TRBV11-2 and TRBJ2-3, the full variable domain is EAGVAQSPRYKIIEKRQSVAFWCNPISGHATLYWYQQILGQGPKLLIQFQNNGVVDDSQLPKDRFSAERLKGVDSTLKIQPAKLEDSAVYLCASTRALNGGAKDTQYFGPGTRLTVL.

This clone was counted between two and nine times. The chain uses TRBV7-8 and TRBJ2-7, with 7 nucleotides matching TRBD1. Germline CDR1 is SGHVS and CDR2 is FQNEAQ. This CDR3 contains 13 residues. Trimming removed 5 bases from V and 9 bases from J; junction bases left unmatched: 10. DNA for the CDR3: TGTGCCAGCAGCGATCGACAGGGTAGGAGGCAGTACTTC. Translated, it gives CASSDRQGRRQYF.

This clone has more than one count but fewer than ten. The CDR3 here is CASSSGANEQFF. In DNA form, the CDR3 reads TGCGCCAGCAGCTCAGGGGCGAATGAGCAGTTCTTC. The chain combines TRBV5-1 with TRBJ2-1, with a tentative D call TRBD1 (6 bases). The length of the CDR3 is 12 residues. Germline V CDR1 and CDR2: SGHRS, YFSETQ. The V and J ends lost 3 bases and 7 bases respectively, with 8 bases between them.

This clone was detected only a few times. The V call is TRBV6-5, the J call TRBJ1-5; D possibly corresponds to TRBD1 (6 bases). The germline V gene encodes CDR1 MNHEY and CDR2 SVGAGI. There are 15 residues in the CDR3. V was shortened by 5 bases and J by 2 bases, with 13 bases between the two germline ends. CDR3 DNA: TGTGCCAGCAGTCCTCGGGGGGGCGGCAATCAGCCCCAGCATTTT. Translation: CASSPRGGGNQPQHF.

The J gene is TRBJ2-7, the V gene TRBV7-9; D is uncertain. This CDR3 has 14 residues. Germline assignment: CDR1 SEHNR and CDR2 FQNEAQ (reference sequence). V gave up 1 base and J gave up 0 bases, with 7 bases separating them. The CDR3 bases are TGTGCCAGCAGCTTAGTGGCAGGCTCCTACGAGCAGTACTTC. Its protein is CASSLVAGSYEQYF.

This clone came up once. The V call is TRBV12-5, the J call TRBJ2-1; TRBD2 agrees at 9 bases. Germline CDR1 LGHNT, CDR2 FRNRAP. Trimming at V came to 2 bases and at J to 6 bases, leaving 8 bases not matched to a gene. CDR3 length: 16 amino acids. The CDR3 DNA reads as TGTGCTAGTGGTTTGTTGAGTAGCGGGAGCGCCAATGAGCAGTTCTTC. This translates into CASGLLSSGSANEQFF.

Only a few counts were recorded for this clone. The V call is TRBV6-1, the J call TRBJ2-1; the D gene is possibly TRBD1 (6 bases). V lost 2 bases and J 6 bases, leaving 14 bases between the germline ends. The CDR3 runs to 15 residues. CDR1 and CDR2 (germline): MNHNS, SASEGT. The CDR3 DNA reads TGTGCCAGCAGTGAAACGGGACAATTTTTCAATGAGCAGTTCTTC. This gives the protein CASSETGQFFNEQFF.

This sequence joins TRBV7-2 and TRBJ1-4, with D unclear. CDR3 length: 16 residues. V lost 2 bases to trimming and J lost 7 bases, with 17 bases between them. Per germline, CDR1 SGHTA and CDR2 FQGNSA. CDR3 in amino acids: CASSLNGRQGSEKLFF. The DNA for the CDR3 is TGTGCCAGCAGCTTAAATGGCCGGCAAGGGAGTGAAAAACTGTTTTTT.